The 3 T cell receptor beta chains below all came from one sample that was sequenced in a study of T cell repertoires in ileal Crohn's disease. The table came from immunoSEQ multiplex PCR; TCRdb's copy has only in-frame clones and leaves some out. Among approximately 18,000 clones, 83% were seen once, and the ten largest hold 10%. The specimen sequenced was ileal tissue. The source is an adult with Crohn's disease.

The chain carries TRBV12-5 and TRBJ2-5; tentatively, D is TRBD2 (6 bases). V was pared by 4 bases and J by 5 bases, with 17 bases between. This CDR3 contains 15 residues. Per the germline V gene, CDR1 is LGHNT and CDR2 is FRNRAP. This CDR3 is CASGSRDSFRETQYF. In nucleotides, the CDR3 is TGTGCTAGTGGTTCCCGGGACTCATTTAGGGAGACCCAGTACTTC.

The rearrangement uses TRBV30 and TRBJ1-1, with 9 bases identical to TRBD1. Per germline, CDR1 GTSNPN and CDR2 SVGIG (reference sequence). V was clipped by 3 bases and J by 11 bases; unmatched bases: 4. There are 11 residues in the CDR3. CDR3 nucleotides: TGTGCCTGGAGCGCAGGACAGGGGGCTTTCTTT. Translated: CAWSAGQGAFF.

The CDR3 bases are TGTGCCAGCCCCTGGAGCGGTCAGCCCCAGCATTTT. It is translated as CASPWSGQPQHF. The chain employs TRBV7-2 and TRBJ1-5; D is ambiguous. CDR1 and CDR2 from the germline V gene are SGHTA and FQGNSA. The CDR3 consists of 12 residues. The V end was cut by 8 bases, the J end by 6 bases, with 11 bases between. Complete variable domain (other parts from reference TRBV7-2 and TRBJ1-5): GAGVSQSPSNKVTEKGKDVELRCDPISGHTALYWYRQSLGQGLEFLIYFQGNSAPDKSGLPSDRFSAERTGGSVSTLTIQRTQQEDSAVYLCASPWSGQPQHFGDGTRLSIL.